This T cell receptor beta chain originates from a study of T-cell reconstitution after alpha-beta-depleted transplantation in children. Unique molecular identifiers tagged the TCRbeta library. TCRdb independently ran MiXCR on the PCR reads; one entry per CDR3 protein. This sample yields 90,000 to 100,000 distinct CDR3 sequences, of which 12% are seen a single time; approximately 14% belongs to the top ten. The germline V gene has CDR1 LGHDT and CDR2 YNNKEL (reference sequence). The CDR3 is 16 residues long. Trimming cost V 5 bases and J 1 base; bases outside gene matches: 5. This clonotype was picked up a small number of times.

This receptor was identified in a human donor who donated a stem cell graft to a child with inherited bone marrow failure. The sample in question was PBMCs from the stem cell graft donor, obtained from the stem cell graft. The chain carries TRBV3-1 and TRBJ2-5, with 12 positions matching TRBD2. CDR3 coding DNA: TGTGCCAGCAGCTTTCGACTAGCGGGGGTCCAAGAGACCCAGTACTTC. It translates to CASSFRLAGVQETQYF.